The 21 T cell receptor beta chains in this list originate from one sample, sequenced in a study of vaccination and CD4 T cells after COVID-19. Indicated treatment: roughly 10-day PBMC culture with coronavirus spike peptide pools or control peptides (ViraFEST assay). Sequenced with the Oncomine TCR Beta short-read assay was DNA taken from cultured CD4+ T cells. TCRdb fed the PCR reads into MiXCR, producing one record per CDR3 protein. This sample has about 19,000 distinct CDR3 sequences; about 38% occur once, and the top ten carry around 14%. Their cognate antigens are unknown. The sample taken for sequencing was cultured CD4+ T cells from blood. Source of these receptors: a human donor with COVID-19.

This clonotype came up a few times. The V call is TRBV6-1, the J call TRBJ1-1; the D gene is possibly TRBD1 (5 bases). The CDR3 is 13 residues long. Germline V lookup: CDR1 MNHNS, CDR2 SASEGT. V lost 6 bases, J lost 7 bases, and 15 bases lay in between. The CDR3 DNA sequence: TGTGCCAGCAGACTAAGGGAGGGGATTGAAGCTTTCTTT. This sequence encodes CASRLREGIEAFF.

This clonotype turned up a few times. The chain uses TRBV10-3 and TRBJ1-1, with no clear D. The CDR3 totals 15 residues. CDR1 is ENHRY, CDR2 SYGVKD, per germline. Trimming removed 0 bases at V and 6 bases at J, with 14 bases between. CDR3: CAISESSAANSEAFF. The CDR3 nucleotides are TGTGCCATCAGTGAGTCGTCGGCGGCTAACTCTGAAGCTTTCTTT.

The sample holds a few counts of this clonotype. This chain links TRBV2 with TRBJ1-1; tentative D call: TRBD1 (5 bases). V lost 9 bases, J lost 0 bases, and 14 bases lay in between. Per germline, CDR1 SNHLY and CDR2 FYNNEI. This CDR3 spans 14 amino acids. The DNA for the CDR3 is TGTGCCAGTCTGTGGGGGTTGGTGAACACTGAAGCTTTCTTT. It translates to CASLWGLVNTEAFF.

V gene TRBV9 combines with J gene TRBJ2-3; D is possibly TRBD2 (5 bases). Trimming stripped 3 bases from V and 0 bases from J, with 14 bases between. CDR1 is SGDLS, CDR2 YYNGEE, per germline. The CDR3 sequence is 16 residues long. The CDR3 DNA sequence: TGTGCCAGCAGCGACCGACCGGGGAATAGCACAGATACGCAGTATTTT. This codes for CASSDRPGNSTDTQYF.

The chain links TRBV7-2 to TRBJ2-1; the D is unclear. CDR1 is SGHTA, CDR2 FQGNSA, per germline. The CDR3 runs 12 residues. Trimming stripped 0 bases from V and 3 bases from J, with 0 bases between. CDR3 region: CASSLAYNEQFF. CDR3 sequence (DNA): TGTGCCAGCAGCTTAGCCTACAATGAGCAGTTCTTC.

This chain uses TRBV20-1 with TRBJ2-7, with 11 bases identical to TRBD2. The germline CDR1 and CDR2 sequences are DFQATT and SNEGSKA (reference sequence). Trimming cost V 3 bases and J 3 bases; bases outside gene matches: 1. The CDR3 covers 13 residues. The CDR3 sequence: CSASGTSGYEQYF. CDR3 nucleotides: TGCAGTGCTAGTGGGACTAGCGGCTACGAGCAGTACTTC.

The gene calls are TRBV7-2 and TRBJ1-5; the D is unclear. From germline, CDR1 is SGHTA and CDR2 FQGNSA. The CDR3 has 17 amino acids. Trimming shortened V by 1 base and J by 3 bases, and 16 bases separated the two germline ends. CDR3 region: CASSLVAFATTNQPQHF. CDR3 DNA sequence: TGTGCCAGCAGCTTAGTAGCGTTTGCTACAACCAATCAGCCCCAGCATTTT.

As DNA, the CDR3 is TGCGCCAGCAGTGGGGGACTAGCGGAGGGCCCGGGAGAGCAGTACTTC. It translates to CASSGGLAEGPGEQYF. This chain connects TRBV4-1 to TRBJ2-7; TRBD2 matches 11 bases. Germline CDR1 is MGHRA and CDR2 is YSYEKL. V dropped 6 bases and J dropped 7; count of bases not matched to a gene: 14. The CDR3 is made up of 16 amino acids.

This chain's CDR3 is CASSPPTDEQYF. In DNA form, the CDR3 reads TGTGCCAGCAGTCCCCCCACCGACGAGCAGTACTTC. The rearrangement links TRBV6-1 to TRBJ2-7, with no clear D. Germline lookup yields CDR1 MNHNS and CDR2 SASEGT. The CDR3 has 12 residues. V dropped 5 bases and J dropped 5 bases, with 10 bases sitting between them.

The CDR3 DNA reads as TGTGCCAGCAGCGAGAAGCGCGGACACTATGGCTACACCTTC. Its translation: CASSEKRGHYGYTF. V is TRBV7-2 and J is TRBJ1-2; no definite D call. The CDR3 loop spans 14 amino acids. Germline V gene lookup returns CDR1 SGHTA and CDR2 FQGNSA. V was trimmed by 5 bases and J by 3 bases, leaving 13 bases between them.

There are a few counts of this clonotype. The chain combines TRBV20-1 with TRBJ2-5; 7 bases agree with TRBD1. Germline CDR1 DFQATT, CDR2 SNEGSKA (reference sequence). With 6 bases clipped from V and 4 bases from J, the junction kept 11 bases outside the gene matches. The CDR3 loop spans 14 amino acids. The CDR3 bases are TGCAGTGCCGGCCGACAGGGAGTGGTAGAGACCCAGTACTTC. Translated, it gives CSAGRQGVVETQYF.

This clonotype appeared a few times. This chain uses TRBV5-4 with TRBJ2-3; D remains unclear. V shed 3 bases and J shed 3 bases, with 17 bases lying between them. Germline V gene data show CDR1 as SGHNT and CDR2 as YYREEE (reference sequence). This CDR3 comprises 16 residues. As DNA, the CDR3 is TGTGCCAGCAGCTCGGCCGCCGGTGGCCGGACAGATACGCAGTATTTT. It encodes CASSSAAGGRTDTQYF.

In its sample, this clonotype was seen a few times. V gene TRBV19 combines with J gene TRBJ1-1; a possible D gene is TRBD1 (5 bases). The CDR3 covers 14 residues. Trimming shortened V by 4 bases and J by 1 base, and 10 bases separated the two germline ends. Germline CDR1 and CDR2: LNHDA and SQIVND (reference sequence). CDR3 DNA: TGTGCCAGTAGTACGGGACTTGGGAACACTGAAGCTTTCTTT. This gives the protein CASSTGLGNTEAFF.

V is TRBV11-2 and J is TRBJ2-5; TRBD2 matches 7 bases. CDR1 SGHAT and CDR2 FQNNGV come from the germline V gene. Losses at the gene ends were 1 base for V and 1 base for J; bases not matched to a gene: 3. This CDR3 has 15 amino acids. The CDR3 spells CASSLVRGTQETQYF. The CDR3 DNA sequence: TGTGCCAGCAGCTTAGTGCGGGGGACCCAAGAGACCCAGTACTTC. The full variable domain, rest sourced from reference TRBV11-2 and TRBJ2-5, is EAGVAQSPRYKIIEKRQSVAFWCNPISGHATLYWYQQILGQGPKLLIQFQNNGVVDDSQLPKDRFSAERLKGVDSTLKIQPAKLEDSAVYLCASSLVRGTQETQYFGPGTRLLVL.

The chain uses TRBV20-1 and TRBJ1-6; 7 nucleotides line up with TRBD1. This CDR3 is 13 amino acids long. The V gene end was trimmed by 6 bases and the J gene end by 6 bases; junction bases not matched to a gene: 5. The V gene's germline CDR1 is DFQATT and CDR2 SNEGSKA (reference sequence). As DNA, the CDR3 is TGCAGTGCGAGGACAGGCCGTAATTCACCCCTCCACTTT. It yields the protein CSARTGRNSPLHF.

This clonotype occurred a few times. The chain employs TRBV7-9 and TRBJ2-1; D remains ambiguous. The CDR3 has 15 amino acids. V dropped 6 bases and J dropped 5 bases, with 17 bases sitting between them. The germline CDR1 and CDR2 sequences are SEHNR and FQNEAQ (reference sequence). CDR3 DNA sequence: TGTGCCAGCAGTATTTGGGGAAGGGAAGACAATGAGCAGTTCTTC. It codes for CASSIWGREDNEQFF. Full variable domain (rest looked up from reference TRBV7-9 and TRBJ2-1): DTGVSQNPRHKITKRGQNVTFRCDPISEHNRLYWYRQTLGQGPEFLTYFQNEAQLEKSRLLSDRFSAERPKGSFSTLEIQRTEQGDSAMYLCASSIWGREDNEQFFGPGTRLTVL.

This clonotype is a singleton in its sample. The chain recombines TRBV12-3 or TRBV12-4 with TRBJ1-4; 7 bases map to TRBD1. CDR3 length: 14 residues. V was pared by 3 bases and J by 7 bases, with 5 bases of the junction left unmatched. The CDR3 sequence: CASSLRGGREKLFF. The CDR3 coding sequence is TGTGCCAGCAGTTTGCGAGGGGGCCGTGAAAAACTGTTTTTT.

This clonotype has just a few counts. The genes are TRBV7-2 and TRBJ1-3; D is uncertain. This CDR3 is 12 amino acids long. V dropped 5 bases and J dropped 3 bases, with 5 bases sitting between them. Germline V CDR1 and CDR2: SGHTA, FQGNSA. Here the CDR3 reads CASSPYGNTIYF. DNA of the CDR3: TGTGCCAGCAGCCCCTATGGAAACACCATATATTTT.

This clonotype has only a few counts. The chain links TRBV6-1 to TRBJ1-1; tentative D call: TRBD1 (5 bases). The CDR3 is 11 residues long. With 5 bases removed from V and 11 bases from J, the gap between germline ends came to 12 bases. Germline values: CDR1 MNHNS, CDR2 SASEGT. Here the CDR3 DNA reads TGTGCCAGCAGTACTACGGGGGAGGCTTTCTTT. It codes for CASSTTGEAFF.

This clonotype was detected only a few times. The V call is TRBV6-1, the J call TRBJ1-4, with 10 bases matching TRBD1. The V and J ends lost 3 bases and 3 bases, in that order; junction bases with no gene match: 4. Germline V gene lookup returns CDR1 MNHNS and CDR2 SASEGT. This CDR3 region has 16 residues. CDR3 sequence (DNA): TGTGCCAGCAGTGACCGGGACAGGGGATCTAATGAAAAACTGTTTTTT. Protein product: CASSDRDRGSNEKLFF.

The chain carries TRBV5-1 and TRBJ1-1; 7 bases align to TRBD1. CDR1 SGHRS and CDR2 YFSETQ come from the germline V gene. The CDR3 consists of 13 residues. V shed 6 bases, J shed 2 bases, and the junction held 4 bases outside the gene matches. The CDR3 coding sequence is TGCGCCAGCACGGGACAGAGTAACACTGAAGCTTTCTTT. This translates into CASTGQSNTEAFF.